This is a list of T cell receptor beta chains from one sample in a study of blood T cell repertoires in COVID-19. The method was immunoSEQ multiplex PCR; TCRdb's version includes in-frame clones alone and lacks a portion of them. The repertoire holds some 200,000 clones, with 65% to 85% as singletons. The sample was PBMCs or T cells enriched from blood (not recorded which). Receptors were obtained from a middle-aged man who had recovered from COVID-19. Both conserved end residues are part of each CDR3. The D gene is left open where the match is weak. The size entry is marked missing in some rows and otherwise reads once, few, many or a size class.

-,TRBJ1-3,TRBV5-8,-,TGTGCCAGCAGCTGGCAATCTGGAAACACCATATATTTT,CASSWQSGNTIYF
once,TRBJ1-6,TRBV12-3/TRBV12-4,-,TGTGCCAGCAGCCGGACAGCCAATTCACCCCTCCACTTT,CASSRTANSPLHF
-,TRBJ1-6,TRBV14,TRBD1,TGTGCCAGCAGCCAAGTTAGAAGACAGGGAAATTCACCCCTCCACTTT,CASSQVRRQGNSPLHF
-,TRBJ1-5,TRBV2,TRBD1,TGTGCCAGCAGGAGGGACAGGGGGAATCAGCCCCAGCATTTT,CASRRDRGNQPQHF
-,TRBJ2-1,TRBV7-2,TRBD1,TGTGCCAGCAGCTTAAGACTATGGGACAGGGGGAACAATGAGCAGTTCTTC,CASSLRLWDRGNNEQFF
-,TRBJ2-7,TRBV16,TRBD1,TGTGCCAGCAGCCGCGACAGGGGTGCCCACGAGCAGTACTTC,CASSRDRGAHEQYF
-,TRBJ2-7,TRBV19,-,TGTGCCAGTAGTCCCCATTCGGCAGGTTACTACGAGCAGTACTTC,CASSPHSAGYYEQYF
many,TRBJ1-5,TRBV5-8,-,TGTGCCAGCAGCTTGAGCGCCGACAGGCGGGATCAGCCCCAGCATTTT,CASSLSADRRDQPQHF
once,TRBJ2-5,TRBV6-5,TRBD2,TGTGCCAGCAGCCATAGGGAGGGTGAGACCCAGTACTTC,CASSHREGETQYF
-,TRBJ1-2,TRBV5-1,TRBD1,TGCGCCAGCAGCCCCGACACAGGGGGCTATGGCTACACCTTC,CASSPDTGGYGYTF
once,TRBJ2-5,TRBV29-1,-,TGCAGCGGGGGCTTCAGGGGCGAGACCCAGTACTTC,CSGGFRGETQYF
-,TRBJ1-6,TRBV10-3,-,TGTGCCATCAGTGAGAGGACAGCAGATAATTCACCCCTCCACTTT,CAISERTADNSPLHF
once,TRBJ1-1,TRBV30,-,TGTGCCTGGGGTCCGGGACTTCCGAACACTGAAGCTTTCTTT,CAWGPGLPNTEAFF
-,TRBJ1-2,TRBV7-9,-,TGTGCCAGCAGCTCAGTCGCGGGATCTTATGGCTACACCTTC,CASSSVAGSYGYTF
-,TRBJ2-5,TRBV11-3,TRBD2,TGTGCCAGCAGCGACGGGGGGGCAGAGACCCAGTACTTC,CASSDGGAETQYF
-,TRBJ1-5,TRBV10-1,TRBD1,TGCGCCAGCAGTGAGCACAGGGGGCAACAGCCCCAGCATTTT,CASSEHRGQQPQHF
-,TRBJ1-4,TRBV6-1,TRBD1,TGTGCCAGCAGTGAAGAACAGTGGACAGGGTATGAAAAACTGTTTTTT,CASSEEQWTGYEKLFF
-,TRBJ2-1,TRBV7-9,TRBD2,TGTGCCAGCAGCACCTGGACTAGCGGGGGGATGAGCTCCTACAATGAGCAGTTCTTC,CASSTWTSGGMSSYNEQFF
few,TRBJ1-6,TRBV5-1,-,TGCGCCAGCAGCTTGGCCTACGGTGGGAGCGGTTCACCCCTCCACTTT,CASSLAYGGSGSPLHF
-,TRBJ2-5,TRBV4-2,TRBD2,TGTGCCAGCAGCCGCCATAGGACTAGCGATGAGACCCAGTACTTC,CASSRHRTSDETQYF
once,TRBJ2-1,TRBV5-6,TRBD2,TGTGCCAGCAGCTCCGGGACTAGCGGAGGGGTCGGTGAGCAGTTCTTC,CASSSGTSGGVGEQFF
-,TRBJ1-6,TRBV5-4,-,TGTGCCAGCAGCCCAGCGCGGCCGTCCTATAATTCACCCCTCCACTTT,CASSPARPSYNSPLHF
-,TRBJ2-2,TRBV19,-,TGTGCCAGTAGTATAACTGGGGGGACTACCGGGGAGCTGTTTTTT,CASSITGGTTGELFF